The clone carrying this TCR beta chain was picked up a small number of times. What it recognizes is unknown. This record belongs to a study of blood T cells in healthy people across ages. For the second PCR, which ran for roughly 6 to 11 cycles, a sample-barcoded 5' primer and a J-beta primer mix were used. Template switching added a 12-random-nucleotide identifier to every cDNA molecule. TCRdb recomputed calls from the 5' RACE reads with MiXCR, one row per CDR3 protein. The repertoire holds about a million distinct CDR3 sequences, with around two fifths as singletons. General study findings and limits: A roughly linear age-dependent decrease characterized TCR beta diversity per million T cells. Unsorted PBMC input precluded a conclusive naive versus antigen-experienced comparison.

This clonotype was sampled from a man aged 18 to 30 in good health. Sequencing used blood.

CDR3 region: CASSLDLQPQHF. Here the CDR3 DNA reads TGTGCCAGCAGTTTGGATCTTCAGCCCCAGCATTTT. The gene calls are TRBV12-3 or TRBV12-4 and TRBJ1-5; D is unclear. Trimming pared 3 bases from V and 6 bases from J, leaving 6 bases between. The CDR3 covers 12 residues.